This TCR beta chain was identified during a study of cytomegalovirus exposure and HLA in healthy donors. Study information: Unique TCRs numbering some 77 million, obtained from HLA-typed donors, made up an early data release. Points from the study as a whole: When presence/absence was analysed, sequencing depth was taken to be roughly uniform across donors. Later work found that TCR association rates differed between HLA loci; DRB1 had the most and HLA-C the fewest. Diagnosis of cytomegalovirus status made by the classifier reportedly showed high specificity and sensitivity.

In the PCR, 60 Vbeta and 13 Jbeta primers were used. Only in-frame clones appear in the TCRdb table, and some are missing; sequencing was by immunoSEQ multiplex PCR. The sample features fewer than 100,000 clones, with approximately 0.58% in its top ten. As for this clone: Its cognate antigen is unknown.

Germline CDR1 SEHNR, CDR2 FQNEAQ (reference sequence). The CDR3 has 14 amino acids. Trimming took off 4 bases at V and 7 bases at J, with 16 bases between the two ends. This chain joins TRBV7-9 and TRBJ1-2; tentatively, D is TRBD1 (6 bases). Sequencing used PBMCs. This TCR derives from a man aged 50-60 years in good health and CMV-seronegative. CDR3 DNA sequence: TGTGCCAGCAGCTCTAGTTACAGGGTAACTGGCTACACCTTC. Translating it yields CASSSSYRVTGYTF.